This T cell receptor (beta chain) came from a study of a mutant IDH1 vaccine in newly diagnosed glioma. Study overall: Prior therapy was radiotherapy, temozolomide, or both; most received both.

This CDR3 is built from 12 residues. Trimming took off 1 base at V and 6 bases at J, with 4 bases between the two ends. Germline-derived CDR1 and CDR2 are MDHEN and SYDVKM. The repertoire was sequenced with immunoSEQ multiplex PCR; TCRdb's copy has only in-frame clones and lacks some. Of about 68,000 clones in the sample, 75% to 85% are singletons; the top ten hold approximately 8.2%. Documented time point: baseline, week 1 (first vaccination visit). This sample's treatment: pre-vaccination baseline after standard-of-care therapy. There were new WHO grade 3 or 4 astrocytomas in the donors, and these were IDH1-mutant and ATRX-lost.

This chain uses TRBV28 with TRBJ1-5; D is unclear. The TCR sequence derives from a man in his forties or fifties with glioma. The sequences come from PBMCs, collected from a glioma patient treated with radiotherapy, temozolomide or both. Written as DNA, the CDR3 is TGTGCCAGCAGTTTATTCCGTCAGCCCCAGCATTTT. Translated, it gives CASSLFRQPQHF.